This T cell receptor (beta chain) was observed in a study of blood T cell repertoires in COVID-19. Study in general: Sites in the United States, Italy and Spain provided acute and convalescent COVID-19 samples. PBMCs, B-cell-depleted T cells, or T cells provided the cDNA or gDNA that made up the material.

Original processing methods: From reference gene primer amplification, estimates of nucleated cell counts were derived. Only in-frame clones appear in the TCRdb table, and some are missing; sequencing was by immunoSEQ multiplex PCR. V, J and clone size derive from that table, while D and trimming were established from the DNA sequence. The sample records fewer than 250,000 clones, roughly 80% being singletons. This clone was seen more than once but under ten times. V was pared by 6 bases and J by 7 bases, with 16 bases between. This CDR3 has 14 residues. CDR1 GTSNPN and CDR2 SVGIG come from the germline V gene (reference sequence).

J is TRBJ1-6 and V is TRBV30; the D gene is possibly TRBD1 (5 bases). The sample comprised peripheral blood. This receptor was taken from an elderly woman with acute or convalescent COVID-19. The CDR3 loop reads CACLTGQVNSPLHF. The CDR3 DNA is TGTGCCTGCCTAACAGGACAAGTCAATTCACCCCTCCACTTT.